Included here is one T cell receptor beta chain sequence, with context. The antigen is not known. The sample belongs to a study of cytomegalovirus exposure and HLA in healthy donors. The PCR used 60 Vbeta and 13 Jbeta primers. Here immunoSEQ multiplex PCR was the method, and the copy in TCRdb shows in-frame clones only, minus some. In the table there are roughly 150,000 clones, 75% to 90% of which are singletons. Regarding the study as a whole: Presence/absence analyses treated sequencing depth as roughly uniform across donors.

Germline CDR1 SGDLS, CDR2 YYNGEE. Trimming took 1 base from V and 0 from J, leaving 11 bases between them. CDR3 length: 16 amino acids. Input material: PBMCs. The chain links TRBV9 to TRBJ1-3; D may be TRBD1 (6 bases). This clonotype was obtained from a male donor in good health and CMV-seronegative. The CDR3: CASSVSQGSSGNTIYF. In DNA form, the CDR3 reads TGTGCCAGCAGCGTATCACAGGGCAGCTCTGGAAACACCATATATTTT.